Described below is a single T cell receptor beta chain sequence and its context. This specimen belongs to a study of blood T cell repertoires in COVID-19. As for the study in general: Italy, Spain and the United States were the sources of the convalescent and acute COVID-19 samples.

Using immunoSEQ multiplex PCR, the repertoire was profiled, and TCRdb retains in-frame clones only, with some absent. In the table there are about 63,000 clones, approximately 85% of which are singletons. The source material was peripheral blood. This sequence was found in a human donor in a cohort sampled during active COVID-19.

CDR3 residues: CASSSGQGLSNQPQHF. The CDR3 nucleotides read TGTGCCAGCAGCTCCGGACAGGGACTCAGCAATCAGCCCCAGCATTTT. V and J are TRBV5-8 and TRBJ1-5, with 8 nucleotides matching TRBD1. Trimming cost V 3 bases and J 1 base; bases outside gene matches: 6. Per the germline V gene, CDR1 is SGHTS and CDR2 is YDEGEE. The CDR3 extends over 16 amino acids.